This T cell receptor beta chain appears in the sequencing data of a study of brain T cells in children with intractable seizures. Study-wide findings and caveats: HCMV serostatus was not known, and viral specificity came from CDR3 similarity only.

Data came from immunoSEQ multiplex PCR; TCRdb stores just in-frame clones and leaves some out. Of more than 40,000 clones listed, around nine tenths are singletons. For this clone: Its specificity is unknown.

The CDR3 consists of 11 residues. Per germline, CDR1 GTSNPN and CDR2 SVGIG (reference sequence). V gave up 4 bases and J gave up 3 bases, with 6 bases separating them. The specimen comprised peripheral blood, sampled at surgery. This TCR was sampled from a girl aged 2-15 years with tuberous sclerosis and intractable seizures. V gene TRBV30 combines with J gene TRBJ1-1; D uncertain. The CDR3 sequence is CAWTLDTEAFF. The CDR3 bases are TGTGCCTGGACCCTGGACACTGAAGCTTTCTTT.